Sequencing of this TCR beta chain was carried out in a study of blood T cell repertoires in COVID-19. For the study at large: The samples span acute and convalescent COVID-19 from the United States, Italy and Spain. PBMCs, B-cell-depleted T cells, or T cells provided the cDNA or gDNA that made up the material.

The CDR3 has 17 amino acids. Germline lookup yields CDR1 SGDLS and CDR2 YYNGEE. With V trimmed by 1 base and J by 1 base, 8 bases remained unmatched. Authors' processing steps: Nucleated cell number was recorded as an estimate derived from reference gene primer amplification. The method was immunoSEQ multiplex PCR; TCRdb's version includes in-frame clones alone and lacks a portion of them. That table is the source of V, J and clone size, and D and trimming were worked out from the DNA. The data hold 150,000 to 200,000 clones, with around 80% observed a single time. Donors were grouped by their self-reported clinical history.

The chain combines TRBV9 with TRBJ2-1; 7 nucleotides agree with TRBD1. The source is a man between 50 and 59 years old who had recovered from COVID-19. What was sequenced was PBMCs or T cells enriched from blood (not recorded which). CDR3 sequence: CASSVRPGGISYNEQFF. As DNA, the CDR3 is TGTGCCAGCAGCGTACGACCAGGGGGAATTTCCTACAATGAGCAGTTCTTC.